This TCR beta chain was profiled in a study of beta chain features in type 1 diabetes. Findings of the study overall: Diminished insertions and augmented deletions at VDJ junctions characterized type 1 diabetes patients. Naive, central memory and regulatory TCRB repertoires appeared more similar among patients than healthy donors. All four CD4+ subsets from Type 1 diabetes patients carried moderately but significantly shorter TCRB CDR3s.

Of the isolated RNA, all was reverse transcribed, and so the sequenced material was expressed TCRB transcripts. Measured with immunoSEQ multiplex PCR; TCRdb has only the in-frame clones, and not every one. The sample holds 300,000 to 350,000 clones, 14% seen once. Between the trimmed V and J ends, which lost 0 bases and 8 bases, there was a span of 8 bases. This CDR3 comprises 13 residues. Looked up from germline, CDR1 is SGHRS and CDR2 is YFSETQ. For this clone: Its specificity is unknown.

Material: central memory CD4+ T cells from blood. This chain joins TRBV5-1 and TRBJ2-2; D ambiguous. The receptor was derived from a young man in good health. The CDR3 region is CASSLEVRGELFF. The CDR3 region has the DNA TGCGCCAGCAGCTTGGAGGTCAGAGGGGAGCTGTTTTTT. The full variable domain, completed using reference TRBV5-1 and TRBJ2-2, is KAGVTQTPRYLIKTRGQQVTLSCSPISGHRSVSWYQQTPGQGLQFLFEYFSETQRNKGNFPGRFSGRQFSNSRSEMNVSTLELGDSALYLCASSLEVRGELFFGEGSRLTVL.